The 16 T cell receptor beta chains below were found in one sample sequenced in a study of blood T cells in healthy people across ages. Sample-barcoded 5' priming and a J-beta primer mix drove a second PCR of roughly 6 to 12 cycles. Via MiXCR, TCRdb re-called the 5' RACE reads, giving one row per CDR3 protein. Found here are 600,000 or so distinct CDR3 sequences, approximately 30% of them singletons; the top ten hold around a sixth. The specimen was blood. All receptors derive from a woman over 75 in good health.

In its sample, this clonotype was seen many times. The CDR3, as DNA: TGTGCCATCCTATCGGGGGGCGAGAACACCGGGGAGCTGTTTTTT. Translation gives CAILSGGENTGELFF. The chain couples TRBV10-3 to TRBJ2-2, with D possibly matching TRBD2 (7 bases). Trimming shortened V by 8 bases and J by 1 base, and 14 bases separated the two germline ends. Per germline, CDR1 ENHRY and CDR2 SYGVKD. This CDR3 spans 15 amino acids.

This clonotype was counted a few times. The chain joins TRBV27 to TRBJ2-2; possibly TRBD2 for D (5 bases). CDR1 and CDR2 (germline): MNHEY, SMNVEV (reference sequence). V lost 6 bases, J lost 0 bases, and 8 bases lay in between. The CDR3 contains 14 residues. CDR3 in amino acids: CASRAVANTGELFF. The DNA of the CDR3 is TGTGCCAGCAGAGCGGTTGCGAACACCGGGGAGCTGTTTTTT.

The genes are TRBV6-6 and TRBJ1-6; 7 nucleotides match TRBD1. The ends lost 2 bases at V and 8 bases at J; junction bases unmatched: 3. The germline gives CDR1 MNHNY, CDR2 SVGAGI (reference sequence). The CDR3 length is 14 residues. This CDR3 reads CASSYRDSHSPLHF. For the CDR3, the DNA is TGTGCCAGCAGTTACCGGGACAGTCATTCACCCCTCCACTTT.

The chain carries TRBV20-1 and TRBJ2-3, with a weak D call TRBD1 (7 bases). The germline V gene has CDR1 DFQATT and CDR2 SNEGSKA (reference sequence). Between the trimmed V and J ends, which lost 6 bases and 0 bases, there was a span of 19 bases. The CDR3 runs to 16 residues. The CDR3 protein is CSASRRQGGSTDTQYF. The CDR3 DNA is TGCAGTGCCTCCCGCCGGCAGGGGGGAAGCACAGATACGCAGTATTTT.

This chain uses TRBV7-2 with TRBJ2-5; TRBD1 might be the D (5 bases). The J call may not be correct, given that the DNA end is closer to TRBJ2-7. The CDR3 is made up of 16 amino acids. Germline assignment: CDR1 SGHTA and CDR2 FQGNSA. CDR3 DNA sequence: TGTGCCAGCAGCTTAGCGGGGTCTGGGGCCCTTTACGAGCAGTACTTC. Residues: CASSLAGSGALYEQYF.

In the case of this clonotype: A much larger clone differs by one base, so this may be a read error. The CDR3 bases are TGTGCCTCCACCAGGACTAGCGGGGGGGTGGGAGCCCACAATGAGCAGTTCTTC. This codes for CASTRTSGGVGAHNEQFF. The J gene is TRBJ2-1, the V gene TRBV27, with TRBD2 matching 15 bases. The V gene end was trimmed by 11 bases and the J gene end by 5 bases; junction bases not matched to a gene: 16. Germline CDR1 is MNHEY and CDR2 is SMNVEV (reference sequence). The CDR3 loop spans 18 amino acids.

This clonotype turned up a few times. The rearrangement joins TRBV19 to TRBJ1-1, with D unclear. Germline loops: CDR1 LNHDA, CDR2 SQIVND (reference sequence). Trimming left V 3 bases short and J 1 base short, with 6 bases between. The CDR3 consists of 13 residues. The CDR3 sequence is CASSMMGNTEAFF. The CDR3 DNA is TGTGCCAGTAGTATGATGGGGAACACTGAAGCTTTCTTT.

This clonotype was observed many times. This rearrangement joins TRBV5-1 to TRBJ2-7; 12 nucleotides line up with TRBD2. This CDR3 has 17 residues. Per the germline V gene, CDR1 is SGHRS and CDR2 is YFSETQ. Trimming removed 4 bases from V and 2 bases from J; junction bases left unmatched: 10. This chain's CDR3 is CASSLYGTSGFTYEQYF. CDR3 coding DNA: TGCGCCAGCAGCCTTTACGGGACTAGCGGGTTCACCTACGAGCAGTACTTC.

This clonotype has ten or more counts. The V and J genes are TRBV6-2 or TRBV6-3 and TRBJ2-1; D gene ambiguous. V shed 0 bases and J shed 5 bases, with 11 bases lying between them. Germline V gene lookup returns CDR1 MNHEY and CDR2 SVGEGT. The CDR3 has 15 amino acids. Here the CDR3 DNA reads TGTGCCAGCAGTTACTCGCGCCAACCCAACAATGAGCAGTTCTTC. Its protein product is CASSYSRQPNNEQFF.

J is TRBJ2-6 and V is TRBV7-2; tentatively, D is TRBD2 (6 bases). V was clipped by 0 bases and J by 2 bases, with 8 bases between them. This CDR3 has 16 amino acids. The germline CDR1 and CDR2 sequences are SGHTA and FQGNSA. In DNA form, the CDR3 reads TGTGCCAGCAGCTTAGCCGGGGGTGCTGGGGCCAACGTCCTGACTTTC. This translates into CASSLAGGAGANVLTF.

Many counts were recorded for this clonotype. The chain couples TRBV6-6 to TRBJ2-7; the D is unclear. The ends were cut back, 6 bases at V and 6 bases at J, with 12 bases in the middle. Germline lookup yields CDR1 MNHNY and CDR2 SVGAGI (reference sequence). CDR3 length equals 12 residues. The CDR3: CASSPIGLEQYF. CDR3 sequence (DNA): TGTGCCAGCAGCCCCATCGGGCTCGAGCAGTACTTC.

This clonotype was seen a single time. In DNA, the CDR3 is TGCGCCAGCAGCTTTGAGGGACAGTGGGAAAAACTGTTTTTT. Amino acid sequence: CASSFEGQWEKLFF. This chain joins TRBV5-1 and TRBJ1-4; 7 bases line up with TRBD1. CDR1 SGHRS and CDR2 YFSETQ come from the germline V gene. The CDR3 runs 14 residues. J gave up 8 bases and V 2 bases, and 6 bases lay outside the gene matches.

This clonotype was counted at least ten times. The chain carries TRBV7-2 and TRBJ2-7; 8 bases fit TRBD1. The trim removed 5 bases at V and 2 bases at J, leaving 8 bases unmatched. The CDR3 consists of 15 residues. Germline-derived CDR1 and CDR2 are SGHTA and FQGNSA. Here the CDR3 reads CASSLQTGATYEQYF. The CDR3 bases are TGTGCCAGCAGCCTTCAGACAGGGGCTACCTACGAGCAGTACTTC.

The rearrangement joins TRBV5-4 to TRBJ2-7; 9 bases fit TRBD2. This CDR3 contains 15 residues. J was trimmed by 7 bases and V by 2 bases; bases with no gene match: 10. Germline CDR1 and CDR2: SGHNT and YYREEE (reference sequence). The DNA for the CDR3 is TGTGCCAGCAGCTTCTCAGCGGGGGGTGGCAATGAGCAGTACTTC. It codes for CASSFSAGGGNEQYF.

The sample holds many counts of this clonotype. V usage is TRBV6-2 or TRBV6-3 and J usage is TRBJ2-7; 10 bases line up with TRBD1. Germline lookup yields CDR1 MNHEY and CDR2 SVGEGT. CDR3 length: 14 residues. Trimming cost V 3 bases and J 4 bases; bases outside gene matches: 3. This CDR3 is CASSYGTGVYEQYF. For the CDR3, the DNA is TGTGCCAGCAGTTATGGGACAGGGGTATACGAGCAGTACTTC.

The chain employs TRBV28 and TRBJ2-1; D perhaps matches TRBD2 (5 bases). Trimming removed 6 bases from V and 4 bases from J, with 19 bases in between. The germline V gene encodes CDR1 MDHEN and CDR2 SYDVKM. This CDR3 comprises 16 residues. The CDR3 loop is CASRPSRADGYNEQFF. The CDR3 nucleotides are TGTGCCAGCAGACCCTCGAGAGCGGACGGGTACAATGAGCAGTTCTTC.